This record looks at one T cell receptor beta chain sequence and its context. The data are from a study of blood T cell repertoires in COVID-19. At the level of the study: Spain, Italy and the United States supplied samples that represented acute and convalescent COVID-19. PBMCs, B-cell-depleted T cells, or T cells provided the cDNA or gDNA that made up the material.

Germline V gene data show CDR1 as SGHAT and CDR2 as FQNNGV. The CDR3 consists of 13 residues. V was trimmed by 5 bases and J by 3 bases, leaving 9 bases between them. Original processing methods: Nucleated cell number was recorded as an estimate derived from reference gene primer amplification. Repertoires were generated with immunoSEQ multiplex PCR, while TCRdb's copy carries only in-frame clones and drops some. Clonal size and the V and J genes are those of that table, whereas D and trimming came from the DNA. Among a few hundred thousand clones, 75% to 85% were seen once, and the ten largest hold 4.5% to 5.5%.

The sequencing input was peripheral blood. The sequence came from a man between 50 and 59 years old with active or convalescent COVID-19. The chain carries TRBV11-2 and TRBJ2-3; D might be TRBD1 (6 bases). In DNA form, the CDR3 reads TGTGCCAGCAGCGTAACAGGGACAGATACGCAGTATTTT. Amino acid sequence: CASSVTGTDTQYF. The full variable domain, completed using reference TRBV11-2 and TRBJ2-3, is EAGVAQSPRYKIIEKRQSVAFWCNPISGHATLYWYQQILGQGPKLLIQFQNNGVVDDSQLPKDRFSAERLKGVDSTLKIQPAKLEDSAVYLCASSVTGTDTQYFGPGTRLTVL.